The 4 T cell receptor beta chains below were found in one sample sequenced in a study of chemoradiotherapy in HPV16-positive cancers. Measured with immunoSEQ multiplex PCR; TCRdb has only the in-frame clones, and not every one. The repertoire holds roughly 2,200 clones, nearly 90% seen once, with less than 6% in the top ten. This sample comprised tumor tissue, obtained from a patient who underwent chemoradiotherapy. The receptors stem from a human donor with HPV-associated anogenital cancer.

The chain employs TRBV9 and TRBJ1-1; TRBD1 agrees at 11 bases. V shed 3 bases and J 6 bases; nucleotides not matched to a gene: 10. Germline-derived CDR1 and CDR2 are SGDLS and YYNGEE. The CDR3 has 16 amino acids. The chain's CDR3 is CASSEGQGVSESEAFF. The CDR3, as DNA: TGTGCCAGCAGCGAGGGACAGGGGGTATCGGAATCTGAAGCTTTCTTT.

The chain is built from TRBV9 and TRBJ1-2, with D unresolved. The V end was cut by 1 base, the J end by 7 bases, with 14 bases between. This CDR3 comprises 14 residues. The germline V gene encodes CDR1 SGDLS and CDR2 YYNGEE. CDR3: CASSVKRLGGGYTF. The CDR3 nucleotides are TGTGCCAGCAGCGTAAAACGCCTCGGAGGTGGCTACACCTTC. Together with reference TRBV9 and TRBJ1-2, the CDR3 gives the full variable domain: DSGVTQTPKHLITATGQRVTLRCSPRSGDLSVYWYQQSLDQGLQFLIQYYNGEERAKGNILERFSAQQFPDLHSELNLSSLELGDSALYFCASSVKRLGGGYTFGSGTRLTVV.

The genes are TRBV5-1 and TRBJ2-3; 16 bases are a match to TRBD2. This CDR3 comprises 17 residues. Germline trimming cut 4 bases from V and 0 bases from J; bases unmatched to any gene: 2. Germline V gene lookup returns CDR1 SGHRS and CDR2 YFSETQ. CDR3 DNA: TGCGCCAGCAGCCGGGGACTAGCGGGGGGGAGCACAGATACGCAGTATTTT. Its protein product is CASSRGLAGGSTDTQYF.

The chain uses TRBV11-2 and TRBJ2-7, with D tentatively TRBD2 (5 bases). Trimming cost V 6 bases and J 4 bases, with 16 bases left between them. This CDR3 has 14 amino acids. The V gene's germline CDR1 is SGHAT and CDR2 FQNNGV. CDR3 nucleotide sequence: TGTGCCAGCAGTCCTCGGGGAGAGTATTACGAGCAGTACTTC. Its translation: CASSPRGEYYEQYF. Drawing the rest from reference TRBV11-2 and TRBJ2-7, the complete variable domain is EAGVAQSPRYKIIEKRQSVAFWCNPISGHATLYWYQQILGQGPKLLIQFQNNGVVDDSQLPKDRFSAERLKGVDSTLKIQPAKLEDSAVYLCASSPRGEYYEQYFGPGTRLTVT.